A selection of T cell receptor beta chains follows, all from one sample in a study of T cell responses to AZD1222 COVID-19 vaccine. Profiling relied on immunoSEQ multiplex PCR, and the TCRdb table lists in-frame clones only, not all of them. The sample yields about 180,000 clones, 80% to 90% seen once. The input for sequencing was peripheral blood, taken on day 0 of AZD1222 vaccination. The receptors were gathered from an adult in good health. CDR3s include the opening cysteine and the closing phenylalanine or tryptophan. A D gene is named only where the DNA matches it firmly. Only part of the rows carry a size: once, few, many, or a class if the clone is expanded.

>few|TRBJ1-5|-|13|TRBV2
CASSVSLNQPQHF
TGTGCCAGCAGTGTTTCCCTCAATCAGCCCCAGCATTTT
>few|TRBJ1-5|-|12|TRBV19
CASSLHNQPQHF
TGTGCCAGTAGCCTGCATAATCAGCCCCAGCATTTT
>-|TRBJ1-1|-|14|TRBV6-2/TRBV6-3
CASSYSKPGGEAFF
TGTGCCAGCAGTTACTCGAAGCCAGGTGGAGAAGCTTTCTTT
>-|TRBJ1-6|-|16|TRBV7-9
CASSRQAGNYNSPLHF
TGTGCCAGCAGTCGACAGGCTGGGAATTATAATTCACCCCTCCACTTT
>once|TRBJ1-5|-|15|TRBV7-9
CASSNHIGEAQPQHF
TGTGCCAGCAGCAATCATATCGGGGAAGCTCAGCCCCAGCATTTT
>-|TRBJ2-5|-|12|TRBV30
CAWSVVSETQYF
TGTGCCTGGAGTGTAGTCTCGGAGACCCAGTACTTC
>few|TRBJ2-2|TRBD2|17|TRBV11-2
CASSRTSGGPNTGELFF
TGTGCCAGCAGCCGGACTAGCGGGGGCCCGAACACCGGGGAGCTGTTTTTT
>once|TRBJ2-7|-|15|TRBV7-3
CASSASSKNFHEQYF
TGTGCCAGCAGCGCATCTTCCAAGAATTTCCACGAGCAGTACTTC
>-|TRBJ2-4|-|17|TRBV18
CASSPLGPGSSQNIQYF
TGTGCCAGCTCACCACTTGGACCAGGCAGCAGTCAAAACATTCAGTACTTC
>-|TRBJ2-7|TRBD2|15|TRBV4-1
CASSASGGLSYEQYF
TGCGCCAGCAGCGCTAGCGGGGGCCTCTCCTACGAGCAGTACTTC
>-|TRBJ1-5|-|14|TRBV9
CASSVAGGKQPQHF
TGTGCCAGCAGCGTAGCGGGGGGCAAGCAGCCCCAGCATTTT
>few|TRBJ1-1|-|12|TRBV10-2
CASSHKSSKAFF
TGCGCCAGCAGCCACAAATCGAGCAAAGCTTTCTTT
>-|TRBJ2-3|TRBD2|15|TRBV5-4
CASSRGGEFTDTQYF
TGTGCCAGCAGCCGCGGGGGAGAGTTTACAGATACGCAGTATTTT
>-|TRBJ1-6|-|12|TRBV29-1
CSARTGNSPLHF
TGCAGCGCCCGAACGGGGAATTCACCCCTCCACTTT
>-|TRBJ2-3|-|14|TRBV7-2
CASSYGQSTDTQYF
TGTGCCAGCAGCTACGGTCAGTCCACAGATACGCAGTATTTT
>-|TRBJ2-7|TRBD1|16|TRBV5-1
CASSLTPGQGTYEQYF
TGCGCCAGCAGCTTGACCCCGGGACAGGGGACCTACGAGCAGTACTTC
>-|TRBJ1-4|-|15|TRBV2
CATRGGRGGNEKLFF
TGTGCCACCCGGGGGGGCAGGGGAGGAAATGAAAAACTGTTTTTT
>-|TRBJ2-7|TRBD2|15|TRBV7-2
CASSQSSGLTYEQYF
TGTGCCAGCAGCCAATCTAGCGGACTAACCTACGAGCAGTACTTC
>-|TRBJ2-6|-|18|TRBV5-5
CASSLGGGFISGANVLTF
TGTGCCAGCAGCTTGGGTGGGGGCTTTATCTCTGGGGCCAACGTCCTGACTTTC
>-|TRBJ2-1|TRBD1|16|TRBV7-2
CASSRPPGTGLPSRFF
TGTGCCAGCAGCCGTCCCCCGGGGACAGGCCTCCCGTCGCGGTTCTTC
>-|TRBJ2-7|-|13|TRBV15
CATSRPDAYEQYF
TGTGCCACCAGCAGACCGGACGCATACGAGCAGTACTTC
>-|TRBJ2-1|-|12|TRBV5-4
CASSLLATEQFF
TGTGCCAGCAGCTTGTTGGCCACTGAGCAGTTCTTC
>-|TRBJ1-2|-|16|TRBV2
CASKGGDLFFHYGYTF
TGTGCCAGCAAGGGGGGAGATCTTTTTTTTCACTATGGCTACACCTTC
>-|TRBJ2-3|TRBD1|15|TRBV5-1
CASSPGTGGTDTQYF
TGCGCCAGCAGCCCCGGGACAGGGGGGACAGATACGCAGTATTTT
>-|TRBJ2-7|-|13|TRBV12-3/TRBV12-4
CASRLSGAYEQYF
TGTGCCAGCAGGCTCTCAGGGGCCTACGAGCAGTACTTC
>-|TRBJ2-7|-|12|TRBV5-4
CASSFPGNEQYF
TGTGCCAGCAGCTTTCCAGGGAACGAGCAGTACTTC
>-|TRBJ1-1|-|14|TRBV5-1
CASSLRTGNTEAFF
TGCGCCAGCAGCCTTCGGACGGGGAACACTGAAGCTTTCTTT
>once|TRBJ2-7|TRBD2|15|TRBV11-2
CASSPGLAGTYEQYF
TGTGCCAGCAGCCCGGGACTAGCGGGAACCTACGAGCAGTACTTC
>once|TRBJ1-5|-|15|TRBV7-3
CASSLSGDSNQPQHF
TGTGCCAGCAGCTTAAGCGGGGATAGCAATCAGCCCCAGCATTTT
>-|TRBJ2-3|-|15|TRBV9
CASSVGVTRTDTQYF
TGTGCCAGCAGCGTCGGGGTTACCCGCACAGATACGCAGTATTTT
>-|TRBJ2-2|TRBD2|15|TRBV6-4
CASSAAGENTGELFF
TGTGCCAGCAGCGCTGCGGGGGAGAACACCGGGGAGCTGTTTTTT
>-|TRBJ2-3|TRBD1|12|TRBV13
CASSQQGDTQYF
TGTGCCAGCAGCCAACAGGGGGATACGCAGTATTTT
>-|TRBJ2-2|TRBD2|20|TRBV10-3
CAISSPTSGGVRANTGELFF
TGTGCCATCAGTTCCCCGACTAGCGGGGGGGTTAGAGCGAACACCGGGGAGCTGTTTTTT
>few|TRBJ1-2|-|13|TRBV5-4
CASTPSANYGYTF
TGTGCCAGCACCCCGTCGGCTAACTATGGCTACACCTTC
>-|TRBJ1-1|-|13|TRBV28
CASPLTGRAEAFF
TGTGCCAGCCCCCTGACGGGTAGAGCTGAAGCTTTCTTT
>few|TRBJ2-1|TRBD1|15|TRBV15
CATSRARQGYNEQFF
TGTGCCACCAGCAGAGCCAGACAGGGTTACAATGAGCAGTTCTTC
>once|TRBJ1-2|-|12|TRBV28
CASSPDTYGYTF
TGTGCCAGCAGTCCTGACACCTATGGCTACACCTTC
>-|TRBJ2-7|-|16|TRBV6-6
CASSQIVGPTLYEQYF
TGTGCCAGCAGCCAGATTGTAGGTCCTACACTTTACGAGCAGTACTTC
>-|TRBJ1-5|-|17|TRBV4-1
CASSHHPVRGRDQPQHF
TGCGCCAGCAGCCATCATCCAGTTCGTGGTCGGGATCAGCCCCAGCATTTT
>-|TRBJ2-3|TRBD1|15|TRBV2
CASNFRDSFTDTQYF
TGTGCCAGCAATTTCCGGGACAGCTTCACAGATACGCAGTATTTT
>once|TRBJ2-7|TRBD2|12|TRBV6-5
CASRGGTYEQYF
TGTGCCAGCAGGGGGGGGACTTACGAGCAGTACTTC
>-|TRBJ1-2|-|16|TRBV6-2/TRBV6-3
CASSYGGKRGVHGYTF
TGTGCCAGCAGTTACGGGGGGAAAAGGGGCGTCCATGGCTACACCTTC
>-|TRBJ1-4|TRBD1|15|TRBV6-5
CASRRGTADGEKLFF
TGTGCCAGCAGGAGGGGGACAGCGGACGGCGAAAAACTGTTTTTT
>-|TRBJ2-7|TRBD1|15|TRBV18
CASSPGQGNSYEQYF
TGTGCCAGCTCCCCGGGACAGGGTAACTCCTACGAGCAGTACTTC
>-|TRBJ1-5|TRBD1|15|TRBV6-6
CASILTGNSNQPQHF
TGTGCCAGCATTTTGACAGGGAATAGCAATCAGCCCCAGCATTTT
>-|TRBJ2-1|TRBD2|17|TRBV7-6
CASSPPGLAGVYNEQFF
TGTGCCAGCAGCCCTCCTGGCCTAGCGGGGGTCTACAATGAGCAGTTCTTC
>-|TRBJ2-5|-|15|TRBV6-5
CASVPRGGAQETQYF
TGTGCCAGCGTACCTAGGGGCGGTGCTCAAGAGACCCAGTACTTC
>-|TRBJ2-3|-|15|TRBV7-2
CASSLVGDLTDTQYF
TGTGCCAGCAGCTTAGTCGGGGACCTCACAGATACGCAGTATTTT
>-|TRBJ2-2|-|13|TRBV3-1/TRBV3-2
CASTEARTGELFF
TGTGCCAGCACCGAGGCACGCACCGGGGAGCTGTTTTTT
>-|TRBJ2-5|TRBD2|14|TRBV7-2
CASSGGGSKETQYF
TGTGCCAGCAGCGGGGGGGGGTCAAAAGAGACCCAGTACTTC
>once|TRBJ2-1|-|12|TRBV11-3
CASSSDSNEQFF
TGTGCCAGCAGCTCGGACAGTAATGAGCAGTTCTTC
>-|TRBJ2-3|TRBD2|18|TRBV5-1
CASSPLAGGRHITDTQYF
TGCGCCAGCAGCCCGCTGGCGGGGGGTCGCCACATCACAGATACGCAGTATTTT
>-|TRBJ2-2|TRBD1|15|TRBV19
CASSTGGGVTGELFF
TGTGCCAGTAGTACAGGGGGCGGGGTGACCGGGGAGCTGTTTTTT
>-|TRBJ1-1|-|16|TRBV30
CAWIPSRAGRFTEAFF
TGTGCCTGGATCCCCTCGCGGGCAGGACGATTCACTGAAGCTTTCTTT
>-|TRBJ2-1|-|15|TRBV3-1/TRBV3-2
CASSQDRQTHNEQFF
TGTGCCAGCAGCCAAGATCGGCAGACCCACAATGAGCAGTTCTTC
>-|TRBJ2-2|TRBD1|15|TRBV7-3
CASSLRDRNTGELFF
TGTGCCAGCAGCTTAAGGGACAGAAATACCGGGGAGCTGTTTTTT
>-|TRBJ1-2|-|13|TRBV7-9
CASSFSGADGYTF
TGTGCCAGCAGCTTTTCGGGGGCGGATGGCTACACCTTC